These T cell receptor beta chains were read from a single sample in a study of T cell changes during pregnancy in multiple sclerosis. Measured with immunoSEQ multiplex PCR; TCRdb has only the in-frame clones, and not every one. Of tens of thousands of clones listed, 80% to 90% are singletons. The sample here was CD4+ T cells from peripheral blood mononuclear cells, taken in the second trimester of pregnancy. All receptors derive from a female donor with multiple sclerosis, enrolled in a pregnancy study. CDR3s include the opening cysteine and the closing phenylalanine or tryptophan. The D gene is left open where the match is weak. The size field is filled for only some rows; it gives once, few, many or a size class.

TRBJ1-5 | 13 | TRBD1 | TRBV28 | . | CASLTGGDQPQHF | TGTGCCAGTTTGACAGGGGGCGACCAGCCCCAGCATTTT
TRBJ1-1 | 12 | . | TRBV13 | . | CASSIGRSEAFF | TGTGCCAGCAGCATCGGGAGGTCTGAAGCTTTCTTT
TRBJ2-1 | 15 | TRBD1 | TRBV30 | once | CAWSTGTGSYNEQFF | TGTGCCTGGAGTACCGGGACAGGCTCCTACAATGAGCAGTTCTTC
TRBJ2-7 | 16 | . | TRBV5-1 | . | CASSLSSGTVAYEQYF | TGCGCCAGCAGCTTGAGTTCCGGGACTGTCGCCTACGAGCAGTACTTC
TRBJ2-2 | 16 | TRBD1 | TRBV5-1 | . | CASSLAPGQGSGELFF | TGCGCCAGCAGCTTGGCCCCAGGACAGGGGTCCGGGGAGCTGTTTTTT
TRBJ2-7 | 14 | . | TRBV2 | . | CASSDSGGWYEQYF | TGTGCCAGCAGTGATTCTGGGGGCTGGTACGAGCAGTACTTC
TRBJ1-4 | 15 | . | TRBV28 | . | CASSLGGAGNEKLFF | TGTGCCAGCAGTTTAGGGGGGGCTGGTAATGAAAAACTGTTTTTT
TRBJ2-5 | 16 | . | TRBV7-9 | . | CASSLAVSLQGGTQYF | TGTGCCAGCAGCTTAGCGGTCAGCCTGCAAGGGGGGACCCAGTACTTC
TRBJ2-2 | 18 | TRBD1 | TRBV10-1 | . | CASSESGTGLRDTGELFF | TGCGCCAGCAGTGAGTCCGGGACAGGGTTGAGAGACACCGGGGAGCTGTTTTTT
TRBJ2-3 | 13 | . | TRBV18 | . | CASSPPYPDTQYF | TGTGCCAGCTCACCACCGTATCCGGATACGCAGTATTTT
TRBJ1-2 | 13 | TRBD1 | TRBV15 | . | CATSWDRAYGYTF | TGTGCCACCAGCTGGGACAGAGCCTATGGCTACACCTTC
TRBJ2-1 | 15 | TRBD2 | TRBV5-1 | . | CASSLGGGKLNEQFF | TGCGCCAGCAGCCTTGGCGGGGGGAAACTCAATGAGCAGTTCTTC
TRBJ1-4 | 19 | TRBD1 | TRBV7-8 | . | CASSLSNRAGGSTNEKLFF | TGTGCCAGCAGCTTATCGAACAGGGCAGGGGGGAGCACTAATGAAAAACTGTTTTTT
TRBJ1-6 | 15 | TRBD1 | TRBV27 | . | CASSPRTGYNSPLHF | TGTGCCAGCAGTCCTCGGACAGGGTATAATTCACCCCTCCACTTT
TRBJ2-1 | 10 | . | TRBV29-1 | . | CSGERDTQFF | TGCAGCGGTGAACGGGACACACAGTTCTTC
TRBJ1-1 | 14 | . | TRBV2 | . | CASSVGGSHTEAFF | TGTGCCAGTTCTGTTGGAGGCAGCCACACTGAAGCTTTCTTT
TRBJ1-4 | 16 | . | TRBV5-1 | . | CASSLGAGPGNEKLFF | TGCGCCAGCAGCTTGGGTGCGGGGCCGGGTAATGAAAAACTGTTTTTT
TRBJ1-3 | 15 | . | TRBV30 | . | CAWSAGRAAGNTIYF | TGTGCCTGGAGTGCTGGCAGGGCTGCGGGAAACACCATATATTTT
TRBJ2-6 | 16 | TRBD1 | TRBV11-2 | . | CASSLRGGSGANVLTF | TGTGCCAGCAGCTTACGAGGGGGCTCGGGGGCCAACGTCCTGACTTTC
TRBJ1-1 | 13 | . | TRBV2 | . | CATRTSMNTEAFF | TGTGCCACCAGGACTTCTATGAACACTGAAGCTTTCTTT
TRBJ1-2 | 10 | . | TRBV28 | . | CASPERGYTF | TGTGCCAGTCCAGAGCGGGGCTACACCTTC
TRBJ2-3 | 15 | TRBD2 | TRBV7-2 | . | CASSSRLAVTDTQYF | TGTGCCAGCAGCTCTCGACTAGCGGTCACAGATACGCAGTATTTT
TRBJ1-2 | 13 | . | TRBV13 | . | CASSLRGRGGYTF | TGTGCCAGCAGCTTACGGGGCAGGGGAGGCTACACCTTC
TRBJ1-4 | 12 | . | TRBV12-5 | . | CASGLTAEKLFF | TGTGCTAGTGGTTTGACAGCTGAAAAACTGTTTTTT
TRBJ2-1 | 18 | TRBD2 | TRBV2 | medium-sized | CASSEVPGGLAEYNEQFF | TGTGCCAGCAGTGAAGTTCCGGGAGGACTAGCGGAGTACAATGAGCAGTTCTTC
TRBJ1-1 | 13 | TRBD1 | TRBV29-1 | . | CSGENRGRTEAFF | TGCAGCGGGGAGAACAGGGGGAGGACTGAAGCTTTCTTT
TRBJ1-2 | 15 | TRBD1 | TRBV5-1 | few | CASSLARQGMYGYTF | TGCGCCAGCAGCTTGGCCCGACAGGGCATGTATGGCTACACCTTC
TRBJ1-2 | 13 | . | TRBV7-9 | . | CASSLQGSGGYTF | TGTGCCAGCAGCCTACAGGGAAGTGGAGGCTACACCTTC
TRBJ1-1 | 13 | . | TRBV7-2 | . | CASSFVPNTEAFF | TGTGCCAGCAGCTTCGTTCCTAACACTGAAGCTTTCTTT
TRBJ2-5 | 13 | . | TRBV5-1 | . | CASSLFRGETQYF | TGCGCCAGCAGCTTGTTTAGGGGGGAGACCCAGTACTTC
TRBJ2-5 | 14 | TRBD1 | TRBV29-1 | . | CSVPARTGGETQYF | TGCAGCGTTCCCGCCAGGACAGGGGGAGAGACCCAGTACTTC
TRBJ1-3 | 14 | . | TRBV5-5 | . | CASSFTDSGNTIYF | TGTGCCAGCAGCTTTACAGACTCTGGAAACACCATATATTTT
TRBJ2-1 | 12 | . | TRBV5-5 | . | CASSLFFREQFF | TGTGCCAGCAGCTTGTTCTTCCGTGAGCAGTTCTTC
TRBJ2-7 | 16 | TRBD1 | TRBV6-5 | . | CASSYSIQGAAYEQYF | TGTGCCAGCAGTTACTCGATCCAGGGGGCTGCCTACGAGCAGTACTTC
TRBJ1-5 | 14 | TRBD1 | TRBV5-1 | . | CASSLGTGGQPQHF | TGCGCCAGCAGCTTGGGGACAGGAGGACAGCCCCAGCATTTT
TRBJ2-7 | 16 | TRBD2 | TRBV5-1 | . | CASSTKLAGAHYEQYF | TGCGCCAGCAGCACGAAGTTAGCGGGGGCCCACTACGAGCAGTACTTC
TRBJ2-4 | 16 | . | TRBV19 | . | CASSMGGTRAKNIQYF | TGTGCCAGTAGTATGGGGGGTACAAGGGCGAAAAACATTCAGTACTTC
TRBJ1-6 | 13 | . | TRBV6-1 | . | CASSESMVRKIHF | TGTGCCAGCAGTGAGTCTATGGTTCGAAAGATCCACTTT
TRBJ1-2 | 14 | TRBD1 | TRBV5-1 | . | CASSFLDRGGGYTF | TGCGCCAGCAGCTTCCTCGACAGGGGGGGTGGCTACACCTTC
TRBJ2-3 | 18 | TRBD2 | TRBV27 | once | CASKKERGARALTDTQYF | TGTGCCAGCAAGAAAGAGCGGGGGGCCAGGGCCCTCACAGATACGCAGTATTTT
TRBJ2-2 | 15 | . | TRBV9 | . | CASSVARTNTGELFF | TGTGCCAGCAGCGTAGCCAGAACGAACACCGGGGAGCTGTTTTTT
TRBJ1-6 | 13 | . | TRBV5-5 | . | CASSFQGNSPLHF | TGTGCCAGCAGCTTCCAGGGTAATTCACCCCTCCACTTT
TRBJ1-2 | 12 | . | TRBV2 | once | CASSEGGNGYTF | TGTGCCAGCAGTGAGGGGGGTAACGGCTACACCTTC